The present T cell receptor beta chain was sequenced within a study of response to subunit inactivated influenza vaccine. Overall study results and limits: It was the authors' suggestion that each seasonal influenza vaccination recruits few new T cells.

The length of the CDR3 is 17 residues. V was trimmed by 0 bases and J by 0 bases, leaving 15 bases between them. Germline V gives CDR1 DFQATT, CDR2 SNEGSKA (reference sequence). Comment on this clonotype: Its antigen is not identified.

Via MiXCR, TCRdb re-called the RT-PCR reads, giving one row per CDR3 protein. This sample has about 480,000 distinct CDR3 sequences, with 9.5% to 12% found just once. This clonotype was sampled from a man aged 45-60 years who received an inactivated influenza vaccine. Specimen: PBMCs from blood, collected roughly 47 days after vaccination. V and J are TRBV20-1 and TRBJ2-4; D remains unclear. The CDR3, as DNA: TGCAGTGCTAGAGATTTGGACGCCTTACTAGCCAAAAACATTCAGTACTTC. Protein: CSARDLDALLAKNIQYF.